This TCR beta chain was identified during a study of a mutant IDH1 vaccine in newly diagnosed glioma. Remarks on this clone: What it recognizes is unknown.

TCRdb keeps only in-frame clones here, not all; method: immunoSEQ multiplex PCR. The sample holds approximately 50,000 clones; around 83% are singletons and the top ten take about 3.3%. Findings and limits, study-wide: Altogether, roughly 93% of patients exhibited vaccine-induced immune responses.

V lost 10 bases to trimming and J lost 7 bases, with 26 bases between them. Germline V lookup: CDR1 ENHRY, CDR2 SYGVKD. CDR3 length: 16 amino acids. Time point described: week 47, end of study. Doses of 300 ug of mutant IDH1 20-mer peptide were given with topical imiquimod. This receptor was identified in a woman aged 50 to 65 with glioma. The starting material was PBMCs, obtained from a glioma patient whose treatment included an IDH1 peptide vaccine. V gene TRBV10-3 combines with J gene TRBJ2-1; D is possibly TRBD1 or TRBD2 (5 bases each). The CDR3 coding sequence is TGTGCCACCGGCCTAGGGGTGGAGGTCCCGGAAAATGAGCAGTTCTTC. As protein: CATGLGVEVPENEQFF.